This T cell receptor beta chain comes out of a study of T cell responses to AZD1222 COVID-19 vaccine. Study-wide results and limits: Sampling that yielded the repertoires occurred only after the peak T cell response. White British ancestry dominated among donors, who included more females, and clonal diversity was possibly underestimated. The study identified only a handful of AZD1222 recipients as seropositive at baseline.

As regards this clone: Its antigen is not known.

V lost 2 bases and J lost 3; bases outside the gene matches: 7. CDR1 and CDR2 (germline): GTSNPN, SVGIG (reference sequence). There are 15 residues in the CDR3. Here immunoSEQ multiplex PCR was the method, and the copy in TCRdb shows in-frame clones only, minus some. Of more than 80,000 clones listed, about 90% are singletons. This chain links TRBV30 with TRBJ2-5; TRBD2 aligns across 9 bases. This material consisted of peripheral blood, taken 28 days after the second AZD1222 dose. This TCR was sampled from an adult who received the AZD1222 COVID-19 vaccine. The CDR3, as DNA: TGTGCCTGGAGTAGGGTAGCGGGGGCCGAAGAGACCCAGTACTTC. Its protein is CAWSRVAGAEETQYF.